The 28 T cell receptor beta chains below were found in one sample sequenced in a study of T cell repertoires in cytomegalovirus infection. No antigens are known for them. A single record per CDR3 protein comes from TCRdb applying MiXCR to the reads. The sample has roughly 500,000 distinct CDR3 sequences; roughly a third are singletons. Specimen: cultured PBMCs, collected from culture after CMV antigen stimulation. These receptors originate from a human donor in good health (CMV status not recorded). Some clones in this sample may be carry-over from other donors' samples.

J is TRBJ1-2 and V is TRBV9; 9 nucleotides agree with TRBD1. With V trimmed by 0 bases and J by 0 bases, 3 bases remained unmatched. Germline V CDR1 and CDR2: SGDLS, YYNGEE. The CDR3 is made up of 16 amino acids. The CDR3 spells CASSVERTGANYGYTF. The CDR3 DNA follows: TGTGCCAGCAGCGTAGAGCGGACAGGGGCTAACTATGGCTACACCTTC.

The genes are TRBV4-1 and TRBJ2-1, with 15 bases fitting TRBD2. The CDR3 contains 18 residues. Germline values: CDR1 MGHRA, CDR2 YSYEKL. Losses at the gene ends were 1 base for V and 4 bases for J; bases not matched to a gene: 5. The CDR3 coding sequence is TGCGCCAGCAGCCAAGCAGGACTAGCGGGAGGGGATTACAATGAGCAGTTCTTC. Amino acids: CASSQAGLAGGDYNEQFF.

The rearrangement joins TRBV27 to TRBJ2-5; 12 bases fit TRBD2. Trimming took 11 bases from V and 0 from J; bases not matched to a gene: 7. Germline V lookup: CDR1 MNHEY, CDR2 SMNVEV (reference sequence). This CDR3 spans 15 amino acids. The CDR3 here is CAVSRTSGDQETQYF. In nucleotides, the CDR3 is TGTGCCGTTAGCCGGACTAGCGGGGACCAAGAGACCCAGTACTTC.

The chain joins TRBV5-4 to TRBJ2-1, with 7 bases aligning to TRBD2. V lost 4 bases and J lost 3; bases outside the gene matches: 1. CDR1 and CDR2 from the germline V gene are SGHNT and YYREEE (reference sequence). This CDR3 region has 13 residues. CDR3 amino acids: CASSQRDYNEQFF. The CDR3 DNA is TGTGCCAGCAGCCAGCGGGACTACAATGAGCAGTTCTTC.

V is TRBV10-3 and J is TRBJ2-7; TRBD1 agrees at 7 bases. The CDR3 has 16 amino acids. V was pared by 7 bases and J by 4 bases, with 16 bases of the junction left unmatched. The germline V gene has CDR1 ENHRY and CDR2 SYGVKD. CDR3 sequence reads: CAIKEEADRMDYEQYF. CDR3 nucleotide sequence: TGTGCCATCAAAGAGGAGGCGGACAGGATGGATTACGAGCAGTACTTC.

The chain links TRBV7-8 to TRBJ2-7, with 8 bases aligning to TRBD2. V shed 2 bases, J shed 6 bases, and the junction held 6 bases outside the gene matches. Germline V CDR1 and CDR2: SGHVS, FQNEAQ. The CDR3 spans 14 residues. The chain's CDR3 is CASSLMTSAGEQYV. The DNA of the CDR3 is TGTGCCAGCAGCTTAATGACTAGCGCTGGCGAGCAGTACGTC.

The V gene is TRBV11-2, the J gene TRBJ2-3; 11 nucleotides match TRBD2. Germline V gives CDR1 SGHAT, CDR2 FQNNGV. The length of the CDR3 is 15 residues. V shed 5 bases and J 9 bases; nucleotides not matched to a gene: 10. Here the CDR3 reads CASSPPLAGGPTQYF. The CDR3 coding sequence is TGTGCCAGCAGCCCTCCATTAGCGGGAGGGCCGACGCAGTATTTT.

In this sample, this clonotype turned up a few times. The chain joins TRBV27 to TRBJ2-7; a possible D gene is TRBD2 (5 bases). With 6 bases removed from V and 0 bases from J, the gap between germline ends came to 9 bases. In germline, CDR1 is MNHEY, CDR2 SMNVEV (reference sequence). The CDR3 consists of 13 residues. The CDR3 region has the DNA TGTGCCAGCAGCTTGACTATCTCCTACGAGCAGTACTTC. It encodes CASSLTISYEQYF.

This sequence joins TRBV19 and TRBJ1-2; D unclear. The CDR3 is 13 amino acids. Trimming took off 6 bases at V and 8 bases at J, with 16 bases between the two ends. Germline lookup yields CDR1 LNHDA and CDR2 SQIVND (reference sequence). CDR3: CASSPPGTRGYTF. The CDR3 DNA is TGTGCCAGTAGCCCTCCGGGCACACGGGGCTACACCTTC.

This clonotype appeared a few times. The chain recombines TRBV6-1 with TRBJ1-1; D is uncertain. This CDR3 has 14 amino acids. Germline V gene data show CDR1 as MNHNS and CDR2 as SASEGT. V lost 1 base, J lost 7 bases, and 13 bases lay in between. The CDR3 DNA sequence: TGTGCCAGCAGTGAAGAGGTAGGGATCGTTGAAGCTTTCTTT. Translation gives CASSEEVGIVEAFF.

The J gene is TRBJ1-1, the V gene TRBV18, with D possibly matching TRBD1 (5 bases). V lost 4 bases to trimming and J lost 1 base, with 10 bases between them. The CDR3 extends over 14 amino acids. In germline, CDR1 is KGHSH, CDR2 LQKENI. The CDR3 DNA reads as TGTGCCAGCTCACGAGGGACTGAGAACACTGAAGCTTTCTTT. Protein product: CASSRGTENTEAFF.

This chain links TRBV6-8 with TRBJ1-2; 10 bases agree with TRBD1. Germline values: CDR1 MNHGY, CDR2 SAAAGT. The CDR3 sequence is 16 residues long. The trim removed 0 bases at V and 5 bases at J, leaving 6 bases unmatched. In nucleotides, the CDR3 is TGTGCCAGCAGTTACTCGGGGACAGGGGTAGGATATGGCTACACCTTC. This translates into CASSYSGTGVGYGYTF.

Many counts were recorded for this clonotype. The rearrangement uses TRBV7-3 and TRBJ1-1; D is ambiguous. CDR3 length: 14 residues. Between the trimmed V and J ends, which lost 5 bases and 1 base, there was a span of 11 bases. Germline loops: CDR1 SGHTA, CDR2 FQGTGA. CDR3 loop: CASSISGGNTEAFF. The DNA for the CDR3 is TGTGCCAGCAGCATCTCTGGCGGGAACACTGAAGCTTTCTTT.

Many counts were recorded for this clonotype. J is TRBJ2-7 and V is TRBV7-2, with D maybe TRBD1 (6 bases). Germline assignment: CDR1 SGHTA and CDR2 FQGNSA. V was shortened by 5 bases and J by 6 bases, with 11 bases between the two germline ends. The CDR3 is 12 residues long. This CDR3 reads CASSPQGPEQYF. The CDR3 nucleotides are TGTGCCAGCAGCCCACAGGGTCCCGAGCAGTACTTC.

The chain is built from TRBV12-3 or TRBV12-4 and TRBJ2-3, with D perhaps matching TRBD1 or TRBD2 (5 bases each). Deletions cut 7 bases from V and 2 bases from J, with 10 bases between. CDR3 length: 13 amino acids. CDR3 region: CASTRDVTDTQYF. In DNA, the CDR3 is TGTGCCAGCACCCGGGACGTCACAGATACGCAGTATTTT.

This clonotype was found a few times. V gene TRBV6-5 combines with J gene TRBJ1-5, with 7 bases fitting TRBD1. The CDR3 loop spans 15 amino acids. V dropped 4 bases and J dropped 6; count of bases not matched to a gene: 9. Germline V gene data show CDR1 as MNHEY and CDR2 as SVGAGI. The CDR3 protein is CASSSTGPGGQPQHF. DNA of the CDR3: TGTGCCAGCAGTTCGACAGGGCCCGGAGGTCAGCCCCAGCATTTT.

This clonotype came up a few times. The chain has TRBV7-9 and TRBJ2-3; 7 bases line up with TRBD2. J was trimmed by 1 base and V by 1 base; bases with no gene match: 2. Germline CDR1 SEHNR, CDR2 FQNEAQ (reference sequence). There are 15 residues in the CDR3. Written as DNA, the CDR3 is TGTGCCAGCAGCTTAGTTGGACTAGGCACAGATACGCAGTATTTT. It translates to CASSLVGLGTDTQYF.

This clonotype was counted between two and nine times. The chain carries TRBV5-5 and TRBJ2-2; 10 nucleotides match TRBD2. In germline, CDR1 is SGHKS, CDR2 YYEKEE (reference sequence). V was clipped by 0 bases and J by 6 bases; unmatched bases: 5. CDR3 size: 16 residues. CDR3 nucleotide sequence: TGTGCCAGCAGCTTGGTGGCTAGCGGGAGAGCCGGGGAGCTGTTTTTT. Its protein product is CASSLVASGRAGELFF.

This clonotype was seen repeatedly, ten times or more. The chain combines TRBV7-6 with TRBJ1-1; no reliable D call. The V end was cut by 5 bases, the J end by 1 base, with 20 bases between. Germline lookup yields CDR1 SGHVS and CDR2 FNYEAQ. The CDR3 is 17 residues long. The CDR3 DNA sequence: TGTGCCAGCAGCCCCGCGCCGGCTAATCGGGCGAACACTGAAGCTTTCTTT. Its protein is CASSPAPANRANTEAFF. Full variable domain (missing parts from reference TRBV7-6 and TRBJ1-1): GAGVSQSPRYKVTKRGQDVALRCDPISGHVSLYWYRQALGQGPEFLTYFNYEAQQDKSGLPNDRFSAERPEGSISTLTIQRTEQRDSAMYRCASSPAPANRANTEAFFGQGTRLTVV.

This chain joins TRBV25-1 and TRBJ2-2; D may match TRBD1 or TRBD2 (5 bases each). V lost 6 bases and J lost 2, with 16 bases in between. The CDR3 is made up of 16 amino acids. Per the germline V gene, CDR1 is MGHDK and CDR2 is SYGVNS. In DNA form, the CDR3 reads TGTGCCAGCAGCCGCCACCGGGACGGTAACACCGGGGAGCTGTTTTTT. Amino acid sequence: CASSRHRDGNTGELFF.

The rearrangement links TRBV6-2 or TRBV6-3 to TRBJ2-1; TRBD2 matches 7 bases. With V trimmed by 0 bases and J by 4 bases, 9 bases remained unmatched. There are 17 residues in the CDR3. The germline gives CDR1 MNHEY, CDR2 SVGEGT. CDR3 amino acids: CASSYSSLAVSYNEQFF. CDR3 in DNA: TGTGCCAGCAGTTACTCGAGTCTAGCGGTCTCTTACAATGAGCAGTTCTTC.

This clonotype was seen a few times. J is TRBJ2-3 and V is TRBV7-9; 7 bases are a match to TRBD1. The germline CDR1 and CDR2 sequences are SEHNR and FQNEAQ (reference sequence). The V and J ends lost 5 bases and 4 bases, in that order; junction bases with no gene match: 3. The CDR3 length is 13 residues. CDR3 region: CASSHRGPDTQYF. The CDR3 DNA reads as TGTGCCAGCAGCCACAGGGGTCCAGATACGCAGTATTTT. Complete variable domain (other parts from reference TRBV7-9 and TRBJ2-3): DTGVSQNPRHKITKRGQNVTFRCDPISEHNRLYWYRQTLGQGPEFLTYFQNEAQLEKSRLLSDRFSAERPKGSFSTLEIQRTEQGDSAMYLCASSHRGPDTQYFGPGTRLTVL.

The CDR3 loop reads CASSPGRLAGASNEQFF. The CDR3 DNA sequence: TGTGCCAGCAGCCCAGGAAGACTAGCGGGAGCTTCGAATGAGCAGTTCTTC. The chain combines TRBV7-2 with TRBJ2-1, with 12 bases identical to TRBD2. The CDR3 spans 17 residues. V was pared by 5 bases and J by 7 bases, with 12 bases of the junction left unmatched. The germline CDR1 and CDR2 sequences are SGHTA and FQGNSA.

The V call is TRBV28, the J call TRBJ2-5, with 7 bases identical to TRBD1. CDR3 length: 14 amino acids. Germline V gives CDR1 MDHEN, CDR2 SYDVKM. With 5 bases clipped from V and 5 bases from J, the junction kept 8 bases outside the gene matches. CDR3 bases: TGTGCCAGCAGTCCAAGACAGGGTTGGGAGACCCAGTACTTC. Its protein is CASSPRQGWETQYF.

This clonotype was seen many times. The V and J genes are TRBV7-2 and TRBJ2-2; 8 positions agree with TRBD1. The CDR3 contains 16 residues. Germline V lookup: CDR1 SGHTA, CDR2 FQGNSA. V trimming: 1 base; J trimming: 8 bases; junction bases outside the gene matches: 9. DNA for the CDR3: TGTGCCAGCAGCTTAGTGCTAGGACAGGGATATGGGGAGCTGTTTTTT. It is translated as CASSLVLGQGYGELFF.

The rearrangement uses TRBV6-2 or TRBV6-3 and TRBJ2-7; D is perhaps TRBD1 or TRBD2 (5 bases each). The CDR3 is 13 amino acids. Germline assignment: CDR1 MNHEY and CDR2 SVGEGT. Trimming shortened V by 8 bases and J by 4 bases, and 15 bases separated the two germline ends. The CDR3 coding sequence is TGTGCCAGCGGGACCGATTGGGGTTACGAGCAGTACGTC. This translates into CASGTDWGYEQYV.

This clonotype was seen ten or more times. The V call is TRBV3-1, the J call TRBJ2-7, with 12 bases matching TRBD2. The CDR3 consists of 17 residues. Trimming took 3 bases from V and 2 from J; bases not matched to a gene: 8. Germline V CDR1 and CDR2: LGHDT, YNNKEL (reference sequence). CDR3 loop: CASSHLILAGGPYEQYV. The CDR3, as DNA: TGTGCCAGCAGCCACTTGATCCTAGCGGGAGGGCCCTACGAGCAGTACGTC.

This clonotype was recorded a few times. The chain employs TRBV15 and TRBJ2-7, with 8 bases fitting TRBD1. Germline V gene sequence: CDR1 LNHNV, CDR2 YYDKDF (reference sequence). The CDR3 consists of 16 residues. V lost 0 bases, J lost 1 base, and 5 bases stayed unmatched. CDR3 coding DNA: TGTGCCACCAGCAGAGATCGCGGACAGGGATCCTACGAGCAGTACTTC. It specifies CATSRDRGQGSYEQYF.